The 31 T cell receptor beta chains listed next were all sequenced from one sample in a study of OX40 agonist ivuxolimab in advanced cancers. TCRdb's table, derived via immunoSEQ multiplex PCR, lists solely in-frame clones and lacks some. The top ten clones hold roughly 6.8% of a sample with about 70,000 clones, roughly 80% of them seen once. Sequenced here: CD4+ or CD8+ T cells sorted from blood, sampled in a trial of the OX40 agonist ivuxolimab. Source of these receptors: an adult with an advanced solid tumor such as melanoma, head and neck, liver or kidney cancer.

The gene calls are TRBV18 and TRBJ2-5; 7 nucleotides agree with TRBD1. From germline, CDR1 is KGHSH and CDR2 LQKENI. V was clipped by 5 bases and J by 1 base; unmatched bases: 4. The CDR3 has 14 residues. CDR3 sequence (DNA): TGTGCCAGCTCAAGGGACAGCCCCCAAGAGACCCAGTACTTC. Amino acid sequence: CASSRDSPQETQYF. Drawing the rest from reference TRBV18 and TRBJ2-5, the complete variable domain is NAGVMQNPRHLVRRRGQEARLRCSPMKGHSHVYWYRQLPEEGLKFMVYLQKENIIDESGMPKERFSAEFPKEGPSILRIQQVVRGDSAAYFCASSRDSPQETQYFGPGTRLLVL.

This clone was counted only a few times. The chain carries TRBV29-1 and TRBJ2-3; 7 nucleotides agree with TRBD2. CDR1 and CDR2 (germline): SQVTM, ANQGSEA. Trimming took 0 bases from V and 9 from J; bases not matched to a gene: 3. There are 12 residues in the CDR3. Here the CDR3 reads CSVEEGRETQYF. Here the CDR3 DNA reads TGCAGCGTTGAAGAAGGGCGGGAGACGCAGTATTTT.

V and J are TRBV7-2 and TRBJ2-5; TRBD2 aligns across 7 bases. V gave up 3 bases and J gave up 5 bases; unmatched junction bases: 3. CDR1 and CDR2 from the germline V gene are SGHTA and FQGNSA. The CDR3 totals 13 residues. The CDR3 here is CASSLASGETQYF. The DNA of the CDR3 is TGTGCCAGCAGCTTGGCTAGCGGCGAGACCCAGTACTTC.

The chain has TRBV9 and TRBJ2-1; D is uncertain. The CDR3 is made up of 14 amino acids. The V end was cut by 3 bases, the J end by 7 bases, with 14 bases between. Germline lookup yields CDR1 SGDLS and CDR2 YYNGEE. The CDR3 sequence is CASSATHDDNEQFF. As DNA, the CDR3 is TGTGCCAGCAGCGCGACCCACGACGATAATGAGCAGTTCTTC.

The chain uses TRBV6-1 and TRBJ2-2; D is perhaps TRBD1 (6 bases). Trimming cost V 4 bases and J 8 bases, with 14 bases left between them. Per the germline V gene, CDR1 is MNHNS and CDR2 is SASEGT. The CDR3 consists of 14 residues. The chain's CDR3 is CASSGTVMGGELFF. The CDR3 region has the DNA TGTGCCAGCAGTGGGACAGTCATGGGAGGGGAGCTGTTTTTT.

CDR3 sequence reads: CASSIYFPRDRPLLGGYTF. In DNA, the CDR3 is TGTGCCAGCAGTATCTACTTCCCCCGGGACAGGCCCCTATTGGGAGGCTACACCTTC. The V gene is TRBV28, the J gene TRBJ1-2; 8 nucleotides line up with TRBD1. CDR1 MDHEN and CDR2 SYDVKM come from the germline V gene. The ends lost 5 bases at V and 8 bases at J; junction bases unmatched: 25. The CDR3 extends over 19 amino acids.

A few counts support this clone. The chain uses TRBV28 and TRBJ1-4, with D maybe TRBD1 (5 bases). V was pared by 7 bases and J by 5 bases, with 17 bases between. CDR3 length equals 15 residues. Germline V lookup: CDR1 MDHEN, CDR2 SYDVKM. CDR3 residues: CASTAGDVGNEKLFF. CDR3 in DNA: TGTGCCAGCACCGCCGGGGACGTCGGGAATGAAAAACTGTTTTTT.

With respect to this clone: Other DNA sequences in the sample encode the same CDR3. This chain uses TRBV27 with TRBJ2-5; 9 nucleotides agree with TRBD1. J was trimmed by 3 bases and V by 5 bases; bases with no gene match: 7. This CDR3 has 15 residues. CDR1 MNHEY and CDR2 SMNVEV come from the germline V gene (reference sequence). This CDR3 reads CASSLSRDREETQYF. In DNA, the CDR3 is TGTGCCAGCAGTCTGTCCCGGGACAGGGAAGAGACCCAGTACTTC.

CDR3 loop: CASSIVTSGASGTGELFF. The CDR3 DNA reads TGTGCCAGTAGTATAGTAACTAGCGGGGCCTCGGGCACCGGGGAGCTGTTTTTT. This rearrangement joins TRBV19 to TRBJ2-2; TRBD2 agrees at 10 bases. Germline V gene lookup returns CDR1 LNHDA and CDR2 SQIVND (reference sequence). V lost 1 base, J lost 4 bases, and 9 bases stayed unmatched. The CDR3 has 18 residues.

The V gene is TRBV7-2, the J gene TRBJ1-2, with D possibly being TRBD1 (6 bases). The CDR3 covers 14 residues. With 5 bases removed from V and 4 bases from J, the gap between germline ends came to 14 bases. Per the germline V gene, CDR1 is SGHTA and CDR2 is FQGNSA. The CDR3 DNA reads TGTGCCAGCAGCCCGGACAGCGCTATCTATGGCTACACCTTC. This sequence encodes CASSPDSAIYGYTF.

The rearrangement joins TRBV28 to TRBJ2-3; 10 bases are shared with TRBD2. CDR3 length: 15 residues. Per germline, CDR1 MDHEN and CDR2 SYDVKM. The J segment lost 5 bases and the V segment lost 4 bases, leaving 6 bases of the junction unmatched. The CDR3 nucleotides read TGTGCCAGCAGTTCCCTAGCGGGAGCGGTAGATACGCAGTATTTT. Its translation is CASSSLAGAVDTQYF.

The J gene is TRBJ1-4, the V gene TRBV9; a weak D match, TRBD1 (5 bases). CDR3 length: 14 residues. Germline-derived CDR1 and CDR2 are SGDLS and YYNGEE. The germline V and J ends were trimmed by 3 bases and 4 bases, with 10 bases remaining between them. The CDR3 nucleotides read TGTGCCAGCAGCGGACAGAGTTATAATGAAAAACTGTTTTTT. It yields the protein CASSGQSYNEKLFF. Using reference TRBV9 and TRBJ1-4 for the parts outside the CDR3, the full variable domain is DSGVTQTPKHLITATGQRVTLRCSPRSGDLSVYWYQQSLDQGLQFLIQYYNGEERAKGNILERFSAQQFPDLHSELNLSSLELGDSALYFCASSGQSYNEKLFFGSGTQLSVL.

The CDR3 protein is CASSLGQNNSPLHF. In DNA, the CDR3 is TGTGCCAGCAGCTTGGGGCAGAATAATTCACCCCTCCACTTT. This sequence joins TRBV5-8 and TRBJ1-6; D is ambiguous. Germline-derived CDR1 and CDR2 are SGHTS and YDEGEE. This CDR3 comprises 14 residues. V was shortened by 0 bases and J by 5 bases, with 6 bases between the two germline ends.

This chain connects TRBV10-2 to TRBJ2-4; D possibly corresponds to TRBD1 (6 bases). The J call may not be correct, given that the DNA end is closer to TRBJ2-7. The CDR3 has 13 amino acids. The germline gives CDR1 WSHSY, CDR2 SAAADI. The CDR3 region has the DNA TGCGCCAGCAGTGAGGAGGGGGCCTACGAGCAGTACTTC. It specifies CASSEEGAYEQYF.

J is TRBJ2-2 and V is TRBV4-2; 9 bases agree with TRBD1. Trimming at V came to 2 bases and at J to 7 bases, leaving 5 bases not matched to a gene. The CDR3 totals 15 residues. The germline V gene encodes CDR1 LGHNA and CDR2 YNFKEQ. The CDR3 here is CASSQRDRDIGELFF. The CDR3 region has the DNA TGTGCCAGCAGCCAAAGGGACAGGGATATCGGGGAGCTGTTTTTT.

The CDR3 DNA reads TGTGCCAGCAGTTTCGGGGGAGCGGTTCTTAGCACAGATACGCAGTATTTT. Translation: CASSFGGAVLSTDTQYF. The chain has TRBV28 and TRBJ2-3; D may be TRBD2 (6 bases). Germline assignment: CDR1 MDHEN and CDR2 SYDVKM. This CDR3 is 17 amino acids long. Trimming stripped 3 bases from V and 0 bases from J, with 16 bases between. Combining the CDR3 with reference TRBV28 and TRBJ2-3 gives the whole variable domain DVKVTQSSRYLVKRTGEKVFLECVQDMDHENMFWYRQDPGLGLRLIYFSYDVKMKEKGDIPEGYSVSREKKERFSLILESASTNQTSMYLCASSFGGAVLSTDTQYFGPGTRLTVL.

The chain joins TRBV7-2 to TRBJ2-5; 7 bases map to TRBD1. The CDR3 spans 15 residues. The junction had 13 bases not matched to a gene; V was cut back by 8 bases and J by 4 bases. Germline V gene data show CDR1 as SGHTA and CDR2 as FQGNSA. DNA for the CDR3: TGTGCCAGCGGAGCCGAAGGGGGCAGGGGAGAGACCCAGTACTTC. This codes for CASGAEGGRGETQYF.

The rearrangement joins TRBV6-5 to TRBJ2-5; D may be TRBD1 (6 bases). V lost 4 bases and J 7 bases, leaving 10 bases between the germline ends. Germline V gene data show CDR1 as MNHEY and CDR2 as SVGAGI. The CDR3 is made up of 12 amino acids. The CDR3 bases are TGTGCCAGCAGTTCCTCAGGGGCGACCCAGTACTTC. Translated, it gives CASSSSGATQYF.

The gene calls are TRBV9 and TRBJ2-7, with D tentatively TRBD1 (5 bases). The V end was cut by 0 bases, the J end by 6 bases, with 10 bases between. The CDR3 runs to 13 residues. CDR1 is SGDLS, CDR2 YYNGEE, per germline. CDR3 loop: CASSVGTTSEQYF. The CDR3 bases are TGTGCCAGCAGCGTAGGGACAACCTCCGAGCAGTACTTC.

This sequence joins TRBV5-1 and TRBJ1-1, with D perhaps matching TRBD1 (5 bases). Germline lookup yields CDR1 SGHRS and CDR2 YFSETQ. The V gene lost 0 bases and the J gene lost 1 base, with 7 bases spanning the gap. The CDR3 length is 14 residues. CDR3 residues: CASSLGDGNTEAFF. Written as DNA, the CDR3 is TGCGCCAGCAGCTTGGGGGACGGGAACACTGAAGCTTTCTTT. Filled out from reference TRBV5-1 and TRBJ1-1, the complete variable domain reads KAGVTQTPRYLIKTRGQQVTLSCSPISGHRSVSWYQQTPGQGLQFLFEYFSETQRNKGNFPGRFSGRQFSNSRSEMNVSTLELGDSALYLCASSLGDGNTEAFFGQGTRLTVV.

The chain carries TRBV5-1 and TRBJ2-3; the D is unclear. V lost 10 bases and J 1 base, leaving 13 bases between the germline ends. In germline, CDR1 is SGHRS, CDR2 YFSETQ. The CDR3 covers 13 residues. The CDR3 loop reads CASGRSGTDTQYF. Here the CDR3 DNA reads TGCGCCTCCGGACGATCGGGCACAGATACGCAGTATTTT.

The chain employs TRBV18 and TRBJ2-2; D call uncertain. Germline-derived CDR1 and CDR2 are KGHSH and LQKENI. CDR3 length: 15 amino acids. The ends were cut back, 3 bases at V and 2 bases at J, with 10 bases in the middle. The CDR3 loop is CASSPSGFNTGELFF. The CDR3 nucleotides read TGTGCCAGCTCACCCTCGGGTTTTAACACCGGGGAGCTGTTTTTT.

The V call is TRBV6-1, the J call TRBJ2-6; 7 nucleotides line up with TRBD2. V gave up 7 bases and J gave up 3 bases; unmatched junction bases: 6. This CDR3 comprises 15 residues. The germline V gene encodes CDR1 MNHNS and CDR2 SASEGT. The CDR3 coding sequence is TGTGCCAGCATAGGGCGGGGGTATGGGGCCAACGTCCTGACTTTC. Encoded protein: CASIGRGYGANVLTF.

V and J are TRBV5-1 and TRBJ2-7, with 9 bases lining up with TRBD1. After removal of 2 bases from V and 0 bases from J, the junction contained 6 bases not matched to a gene. This CDR3 is 16 amino acids long. Per germline, CDR1 SGHRS and CDR2 YFSETQ. CDR3 amino acids: CASSFTGGSSSYEQYF. In nucleotides, the CDR3 is TGCGCCAGCAGCTTTACAGGGGGCAGTAGCTCCTACGAGCAGTACTTC. The variable domain in full, with the rest retrieved from reference TRBV5-1 and TRBJ2-7, is KAGVTQTPRYLIKTRGQQVTLSCSPISGHRSVSWYQQTPGQGLQFLFEYFSETQRNKGNFPGRFSGRQFSNSRSEMNVSTLELGDSALYLCASSFTGGSSSYEQYFGPGTRLTVT.

The chain combines TRBV30 with TRBJ1-4; D remains ambiguous. Trimming removed 4 bases at V and 5 bases at J, with 14 bases between. This CDR3 is built from 14 residues. Germline values: CDR1 GTSNPN, CDR2 SVGIG (reference sequence). This CDR3 is CAWNHRGGNEKLFF. The CDR3 DNA is TGTGCCTGGAACCATCGAGGTGGGAATGAAAAACTGTTTTTT.

The rearrangement joins TRBV10-3 to TRBJ1-1; 7 bases are a match to TRBD1. Trimming took 6 bases from V and 0 from J; bases not matched to a gene: 4. CDR1 is ENHRY and CDR2 is SYGVKD in the germline V gene. The CDR3 consists of 14 residues. As DNA, the CDR3 is TGTGCCATCAGGGGGACAGCCTTGAACACTGAAGCTTTCTTT. Its translation is CAIRGTALNTEAFF.

The chain carries TRBV28 and TRBJ2-1, with 11 bases lining up with TRBD2. With V trimmed by 4 bases and J by 3 bases, 5 bases remained unmatched. The CDR3 length is 16 residues. Per germline, CDR1 MDHEN and CDR2 SYDVKM. The CDR3 DNA is TGTGCCAGCAGTTCCCGACTAGCGGGATACTACAATGAGCAGTTCTTC. The encoded protein is CASSSRLAGYYNEQFF.

The chain has TRBV4-2 and TRBJ2-3, with 10 bases identical to TRBD2. The junction had 11 bases not matched to a gene; V was cut back by 2 bases and J by 3 bases. Germline values: CDR1 LGHNA, CDR2 YNFKEQ. The CDR3 covers 18 residues. The DNA of the CDR3 is TGTGCCAGCAGCCAAACCGCAGCGGGGGGGCCGGGGACAGATACGCAGTATTTT. This translates into CASSQTAAGGPGTDTQYF.

V is TRBV19 and J is TRBJ2-3; 7 positions agree with TRBD2. The V gene end was trimmed by 6 bases and the J gene end by 4 bases; junction bases not matched to a gene: 7. The CDR3 is 14 amino acids. Germline loops: CDR1 LNHDA, CDR2 SQIVND (reference sequence). CDR3 DNA: TGTGCCAGTAGCTCCCGAGCGGGGTCAGATACGCAGTATTTT. Translating gives CASSSRAGSDTQYF.

The rearrangement uses TRBV6-1 and TRBJ2-2, with a possible D match to TRBD2 (5 bases). CDR1 is MNHNS and CDR2 is SASEGT in the germline V gene. V lost 4 bases and J lost 7, with 16 bases in between. The CDR3 has 15 residues. Here the CDR3 reads CASSVNLLRDGELFF. The CDR3 nucleotides read TGTGCCAGCAGTGTGAACCTCCTACGGGACGGGGAGCTGTTTTTT.

The J gene is TRBJ2-7, the V gene TRBV7-8; perhaps TRBD1 as D (6 bases). The CDR3 is 12 amino acids. Per the germline V gene, CDR1 is SGHVS and CDR2 is FQNEAQ. V gave up 3 bases and J gave up 4 bases, with 7 bases separating them. The CDR3 is CASSLTGYEQYF. DNA of the CDR3: TGTGCCAGCAGCTTGACAGGTTACGAGCAGTACTTC.